Sequencing of this T cell receptor (beta chain) was carried out in a study of graft-versus-host responses after intestinal transplantation. Study-level background: As for transplant type, recipients had multivisceral, liver-intestinal, or isolated intestinal grafts.

Details on this clone: Its antigen is still unknown.

CDR1 is SGDLS and CDR2 is YYNGEE in the germline V gene. V lost 4 bases to trimming and J lost 5 bases, with 7 bases between them. The CDR3 loop spans 12 amino acids. Data came from immunoSEQ multiplex PCR; TCRdb stores just in-frame clones and leaves some out. The sample consists of 40,000 or so clones, over 90% of them appearing once. This TCR was sampled from a human donor who was the organ donor for an intestinal transplant. This chain links TRBV9 with TRBJ2-1; D not resolved. Sequenced here: unstimulated CD8+ T cells sorted from spleen or lymph node cells, sampled before transplant. CDR3 amino acids: CASSTANNEQFF. DNA for the CDR3: TGTGCCAGCAGCACTGCAAACAATGAGCAGTTCTTC.